This T cell receptor (beta chain) was sequenced for a study of blood T cell repertoires in COVID-19. As for the study in general: T cells, B-cell-depleted T cells, or PBMCs provided the cDNA or gDNA that served as material.

Across 24 US areas, participants ranged in age from roughly 18 to 95 years. Before being deemed recovered, Cohort 3 donors had two negative PCRs, clearance, or symptom resolution. In the authors' methods: The assay estimated nucleated cells by amplifying reference gene primers. Sequencing was performed with immunoSEQ multiplex PCR; in TCRdb, only in-frame clones are kept and a portion is missing. Clone size and V and J calls were adopted from that table, with D and trimming inferred from the DNA. This table holds 500,000 or so clones, about 90% found once. The CDR3 is 15 residues long. Trimming removed 4 bases at V and 2 bases at J, with 16 bases between. Looked up from germline, CDR1 is GTSNPN and CDR2 is SVGIG (reference sequence).

V usage is TRBV30 and J usage is TRBJ2-3, with a tentative D call TRBD2 (7 bases). Sample: PBMCs or T cells enriched from blood (not recorded which). The receptor was isolated from a woman in her late teens or twenties who had recovered from COVID-19. The CDR3 region is CAWNPGGPNTDTQYF. For the CDR3, the DNA is TGTGCCTGGAACCCCGGGGGGCCAAACACAGATACGCAGTATTTT.